This T cell receptor (beta chain) was recorded in a study of shared clonotypes between healthy human individuals. Across the whole study: Samples came from a couple of female and a few male donors aged 18 to 49. Regarding the study as a whole: The study found lower generation probabilities in non-shared clonotypes than in those shared by all four donors.

TCRdb's copy holds only in-frame clones and misses some; the assay was immunoSEQ multiplex PCR. The sample records roughly 2.5 million clones, approximately 90% being singletons. About this clone itself: Its specificity is not known.

Trimming took 10 bases from V and 1 from J; bases not matched to a gene: 6. This CDR3 comprises 14 residues. In germline, CDR1 is MNHNY, CDR2 SVGAGI (reference sequence). This clonotype was obtained from a man aged 18-30 years in good health. V gene TRBV6-6 combines with J gene TRBJ2-3; 9 bases are a match to TRBD2. The sample was naive CD4+ T cells sorted from blood. Subset indicated: CD45RA+ positively selected. The CDR3 DNA reads as TGTGCCACCGCTAGACTAGCGGGCACAGATACGCAGTATTTT. Its protein product is CATARLAGTDTQYF.